This TCR beta chain stems from a study of blood T cell repertoires in COVID-19. Turning to the study itself: Some COVID-19 samples were acute and others convalescent; all came from the United States, Italy and Spain. Nucleic acid was either cDNA or gDNA, and it came from T cells, B-cell-depleted T cells, or PBMCs.

Enrolled through a virtual design, the participants were between 18 and 89 years of age and came from fewer than 30 US areas. The ends lost 5 bases at V and 6 bases at J; junction bases unmatched: 2. The CDR3 is made up of 11 amino acids. CDR1 is SGHKS and CDR2 is YYEKEE in the germline V gene (reference sequence). Assay used: immunoSEQ multiplex PCR; TCRdb lists only in-frame clones, some missing. The repertoire has over 250,000 clones, over 80% of them found once; the top ten carry about 8.9%. V and J are TRBV5-5 and TRBJ2-7; 7 bases agree with TRBD2. The receptor was isolated from a woman younger than 35 who had recovered from COVID-19. Input material: PBMCs or T cells enriched from blood (not recorded which). CDR3 nucleotides: TGTGCCAGCAGTGGGGGGGTCGAGCAGTACTTC. It is translated as CASSGGVEQYF.